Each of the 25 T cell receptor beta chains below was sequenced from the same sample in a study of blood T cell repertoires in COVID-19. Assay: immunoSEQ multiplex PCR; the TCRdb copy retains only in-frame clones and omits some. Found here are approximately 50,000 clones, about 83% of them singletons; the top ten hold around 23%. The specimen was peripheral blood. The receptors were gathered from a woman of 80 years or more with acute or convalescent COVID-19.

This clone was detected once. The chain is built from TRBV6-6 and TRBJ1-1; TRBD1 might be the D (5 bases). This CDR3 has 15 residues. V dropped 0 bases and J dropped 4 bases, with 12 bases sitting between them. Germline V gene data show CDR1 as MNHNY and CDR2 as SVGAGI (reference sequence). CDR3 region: CASSYSRTGVTEAFF. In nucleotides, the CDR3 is TGTGCCAGCAGTTACTCACGCACAGGAGTCACTGAAGCTTTCTTT.

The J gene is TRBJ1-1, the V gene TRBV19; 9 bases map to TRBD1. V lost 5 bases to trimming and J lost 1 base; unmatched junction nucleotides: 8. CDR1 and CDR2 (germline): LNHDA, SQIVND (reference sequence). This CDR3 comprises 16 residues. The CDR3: CASSPNPGQGNTEAFF. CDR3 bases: TGTGCCAGTAGTCCCAATCCGGGACAGGGGAACACTGAAGCTTTCTTT.

CDR3 nucleotide sequence: TGTGCCAGCAATTCAGCCGGGACTAGCGGTAACACCGGGGAGCTGTTTTTT. Its translation is CASNSAGTSGNTGELFF. V is TRBV7-9 and J is TRBJ2-2; 11 bases align to TRBD2. There are 17 residues in the CDR3. The trim removed 7 bases at V and 2 bases at J, leaving 9 bases unmatched. Germline lookup yields CDR1 SEHNR and CDR2 FQNEAQ (reference sequence).

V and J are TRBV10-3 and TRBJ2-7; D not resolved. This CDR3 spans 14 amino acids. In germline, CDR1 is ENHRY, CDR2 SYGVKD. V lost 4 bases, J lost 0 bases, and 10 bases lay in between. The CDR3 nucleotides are TGTGCCATCAGTGCCGACAAAAGCTCCTACGAGCAGTACGTC. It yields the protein CAISADKSSYEQYV.

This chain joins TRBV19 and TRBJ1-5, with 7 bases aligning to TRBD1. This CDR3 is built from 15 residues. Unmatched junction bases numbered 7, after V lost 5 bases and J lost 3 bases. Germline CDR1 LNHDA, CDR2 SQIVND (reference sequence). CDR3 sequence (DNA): TGTGCCAGTAGTCCAGGGGGACAGTACAATCAGCCCCAGCATTTT. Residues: CASSPGGQYNQPQHF. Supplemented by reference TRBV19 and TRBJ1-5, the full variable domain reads DGGITQSPKYLFRKEGQNVTLSCEQNLNHDAMYWYRQDPGQGLRLIYYSQIVNDFQKGDIAEGYSVSREKKESFPLTVTSAQKNPTAFYLCASSPGGQYNQPQHFGDGTRLSIL.

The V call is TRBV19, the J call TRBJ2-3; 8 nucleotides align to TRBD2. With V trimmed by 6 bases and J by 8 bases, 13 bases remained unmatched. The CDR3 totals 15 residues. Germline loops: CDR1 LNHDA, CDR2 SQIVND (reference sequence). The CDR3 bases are TGTGCCAGTAGGGGACTAGAGATCCAAAGGGGTACGCAGTATTTT. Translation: CASRGLEIQRGTQYF.

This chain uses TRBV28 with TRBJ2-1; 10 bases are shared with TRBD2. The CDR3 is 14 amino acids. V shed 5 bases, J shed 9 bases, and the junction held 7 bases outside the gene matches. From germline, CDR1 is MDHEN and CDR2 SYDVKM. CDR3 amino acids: CASSLSGGAGEQFF. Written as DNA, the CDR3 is TGTGCCAGCAGTCTAAGCGGGGGGGCGGGTGAGCAGTTCTTC.

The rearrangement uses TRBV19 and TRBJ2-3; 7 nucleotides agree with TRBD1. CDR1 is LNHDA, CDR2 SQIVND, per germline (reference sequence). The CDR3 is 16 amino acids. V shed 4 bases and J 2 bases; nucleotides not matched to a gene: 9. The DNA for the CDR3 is TGTGCCAGTAGTACACAGGGGTTGGGATACACAGATACGCAGTATTTT. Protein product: CASSTQGLGYTDTQYF.

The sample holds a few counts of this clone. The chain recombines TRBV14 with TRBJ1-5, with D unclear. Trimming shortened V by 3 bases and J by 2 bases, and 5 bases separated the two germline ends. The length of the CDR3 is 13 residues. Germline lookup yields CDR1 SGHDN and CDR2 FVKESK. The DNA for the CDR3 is TGTGCCAGCAGCCAGAGTGGCAATCAGCCCCAGCATTTT. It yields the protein CASSQSGNQPQHF.

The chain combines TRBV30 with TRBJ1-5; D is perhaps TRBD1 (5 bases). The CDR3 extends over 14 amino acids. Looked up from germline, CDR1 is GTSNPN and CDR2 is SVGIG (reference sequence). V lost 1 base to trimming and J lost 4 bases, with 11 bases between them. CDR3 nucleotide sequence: TGTGCCTGGAGTGCAGGGTCTGGGAATCAGCCCCAGCATTTT. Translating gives CAWSAGSGNQPQHF. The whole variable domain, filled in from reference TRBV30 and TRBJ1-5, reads SQTIHQWPATLVQPVGSPLSLECTVEGTSNPNLYWYRQAAGRGLQLLFYSVGIGQISSEVPQNLSASRPQDRQFILSSKKLLLSDSGFYLCAWSAGSGNQPQHFGDGTRLSIL.

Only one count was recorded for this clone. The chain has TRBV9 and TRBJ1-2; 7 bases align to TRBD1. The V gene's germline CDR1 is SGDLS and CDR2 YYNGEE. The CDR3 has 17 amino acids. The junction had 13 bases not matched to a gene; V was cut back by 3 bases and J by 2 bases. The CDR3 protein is CASSDSNRLGGNYGYTF. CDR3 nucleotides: TGTGCCAGCAGCGATAGCAACAGGTTAGGGGGCAACTATGGCTACACCTTC.

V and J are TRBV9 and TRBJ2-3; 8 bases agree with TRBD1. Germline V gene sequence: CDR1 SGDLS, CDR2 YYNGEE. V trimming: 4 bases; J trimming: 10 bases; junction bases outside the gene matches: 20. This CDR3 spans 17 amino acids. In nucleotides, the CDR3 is TGTGCCAGCAGCTCGGGAGTCGGACAGGGATCAGGAGGCGCGCAGTATTTT. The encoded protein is CASSSGVGQGSGGAQYF.

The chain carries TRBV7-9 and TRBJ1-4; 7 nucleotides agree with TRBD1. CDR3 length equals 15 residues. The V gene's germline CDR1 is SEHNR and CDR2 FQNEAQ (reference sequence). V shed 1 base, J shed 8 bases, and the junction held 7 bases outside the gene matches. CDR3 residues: CASSLGILGGEKLFF. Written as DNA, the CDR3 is TGTGCCAGCAGCTTAGGCATCTTAGGGGGCGAAAAACTGTTTTTT.

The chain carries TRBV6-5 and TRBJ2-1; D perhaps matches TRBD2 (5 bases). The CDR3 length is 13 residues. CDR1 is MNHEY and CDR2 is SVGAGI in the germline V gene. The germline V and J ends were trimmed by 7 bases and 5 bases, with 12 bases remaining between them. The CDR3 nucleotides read TGTGCCAGCATAGGTCTAGCCGACAATGAGCAGTTCTTC. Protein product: CASIGLADNEQFF.

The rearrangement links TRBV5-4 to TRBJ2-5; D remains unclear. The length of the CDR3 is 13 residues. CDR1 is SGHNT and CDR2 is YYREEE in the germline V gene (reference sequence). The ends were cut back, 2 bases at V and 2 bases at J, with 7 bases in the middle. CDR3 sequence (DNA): TGTGCCAGCAGCTTCGGGTGGCAAGAGACCCAGTACTTC. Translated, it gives CASSFGWQETQYF.

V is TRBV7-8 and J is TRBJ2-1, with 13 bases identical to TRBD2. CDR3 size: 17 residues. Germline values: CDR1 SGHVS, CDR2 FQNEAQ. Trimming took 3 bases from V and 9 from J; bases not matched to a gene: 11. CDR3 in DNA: TGTGCCAGCAGCTTTGTGACTAGCGGGAGGAGGGGAAGTGAGCAGTTCTTC. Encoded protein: CASSFVTSGRRGSEQFF.

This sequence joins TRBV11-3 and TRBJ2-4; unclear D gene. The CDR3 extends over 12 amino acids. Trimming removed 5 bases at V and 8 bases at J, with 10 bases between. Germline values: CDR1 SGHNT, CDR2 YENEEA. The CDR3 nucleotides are TGTGCCAGCAGCACGAGAGGTTACATTCAGTACTTC. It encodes CASSTRGYIQYF.

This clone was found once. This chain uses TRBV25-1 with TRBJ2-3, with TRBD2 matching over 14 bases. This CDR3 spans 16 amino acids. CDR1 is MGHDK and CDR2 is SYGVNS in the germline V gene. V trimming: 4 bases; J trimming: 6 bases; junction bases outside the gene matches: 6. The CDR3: CASSVETSGRGDTQYF. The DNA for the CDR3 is TGTGCCAGCAGTGTCGAGACTAGCGGGAGGGGGGATACGCAGTATTTT.

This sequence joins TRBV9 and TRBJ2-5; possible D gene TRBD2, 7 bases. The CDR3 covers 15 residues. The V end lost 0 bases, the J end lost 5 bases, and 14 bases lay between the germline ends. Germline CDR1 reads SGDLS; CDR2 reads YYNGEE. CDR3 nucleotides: TGTGCCAGCAGCGTAGCTGGGGGGCGGGAGGAGACCCAGTACTTC. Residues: CASSVAGGREETQYF.

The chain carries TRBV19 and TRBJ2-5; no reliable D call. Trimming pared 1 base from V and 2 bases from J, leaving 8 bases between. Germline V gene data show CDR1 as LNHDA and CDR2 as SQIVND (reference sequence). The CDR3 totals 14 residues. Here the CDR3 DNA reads TGTGCCAGTAGTATAGTGGGCACGCAAGAGACCCAGTACTTC. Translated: CASSIVGTQETQYF.

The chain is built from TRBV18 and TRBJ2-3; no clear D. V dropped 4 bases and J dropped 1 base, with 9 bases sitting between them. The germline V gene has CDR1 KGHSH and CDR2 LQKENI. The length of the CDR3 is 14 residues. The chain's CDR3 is CASSQRMGTDTQYF. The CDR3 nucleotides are TGTGCCAGCTCACAGCGAATGGGCACAGATACGCAGTATTTT.

As DNA, the CDR3 is TGTGCCAGCAGCTTAGTGGCAGCCGGGGAGACCCAGTACTTC. Protein product: CASSLVAAGETQYF. The chain is built from TRBV7-3 and TRBJ2-5; D unclear. The ends were cut back, 2 bases at V and 5 bases at J, with 12 bases in the middle. CDR1 and CDR2 from the germline V gene are SGHTA and FQGTGA. The CDR3 runs 14 residues.

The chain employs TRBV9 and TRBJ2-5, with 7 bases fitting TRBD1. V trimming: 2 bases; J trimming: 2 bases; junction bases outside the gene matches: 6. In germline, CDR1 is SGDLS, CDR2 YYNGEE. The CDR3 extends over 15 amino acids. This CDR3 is CASSVSQGQQETQYF. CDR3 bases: TGTGCCAGCAGCGTGTCCCAGGGACAGCAAGAGACCCAGTACTTC.

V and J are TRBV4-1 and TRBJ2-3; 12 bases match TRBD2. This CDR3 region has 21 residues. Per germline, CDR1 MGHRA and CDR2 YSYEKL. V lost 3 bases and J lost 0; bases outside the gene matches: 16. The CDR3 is CASSHPGLGHGTSGSTDTQYF. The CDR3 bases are TGCGCCAGCAGCCACCCTGGCCTCGGTCACGGGACTAGCGGGAGCACAGATACGCAGTATTTT.

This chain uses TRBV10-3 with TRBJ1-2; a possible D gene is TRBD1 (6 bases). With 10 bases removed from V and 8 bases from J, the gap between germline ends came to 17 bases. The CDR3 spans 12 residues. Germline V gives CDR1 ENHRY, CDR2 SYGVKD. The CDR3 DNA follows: TGTGCCACCAGGGCAGGGGTAGAGGGCTACACCTTC. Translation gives CATRAGVEGYTF.